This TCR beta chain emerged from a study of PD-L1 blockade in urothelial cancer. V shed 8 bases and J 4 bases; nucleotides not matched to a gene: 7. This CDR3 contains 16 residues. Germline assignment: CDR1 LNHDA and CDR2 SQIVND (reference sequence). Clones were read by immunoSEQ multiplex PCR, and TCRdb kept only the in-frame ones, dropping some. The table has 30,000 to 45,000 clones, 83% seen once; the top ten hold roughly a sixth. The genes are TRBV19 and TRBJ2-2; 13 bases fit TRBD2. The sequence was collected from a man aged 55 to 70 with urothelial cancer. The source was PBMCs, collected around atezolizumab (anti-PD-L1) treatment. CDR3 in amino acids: CASSTSGGAVTGELFF. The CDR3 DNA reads TGTGCCAGTTCCACTAGCGGGGGGGCGGTCACCGGGGAGCTGTTTTTT.